This TCR beta chain was sequenced in a study of cytomegalovirus exposure and HLA in healthy donors. It was with 60 Vbeta and 13 Jbeta primers that the PCR ran. The protocol was immunoSEQ multiplex PCR, while the TCRdb copy is restricted to in-frame clones and leaves out a portion. The repertoire holds 150,000 to 200,000 clones, with 77% as singletons. CDR1 and CDR2 (germline): MDHEN, SYDVKM. The ends were cut back, 1 base at V and 16 bases at J, with 13 bases in the middle. The CDR3 spans 12 residues. This clone came up once. Specimen: PBMCs. The chain is built from TRBV28 and TRBJ1-4, with D unclear. The sequence came from a female donor in good health and CMV-seronegative. The CDR3 is CASSLLAGKRFF. The CDR3 DNA reads TGTGCCAGCAGTTTATTAGCTGGAAAGCGGTTTTTT.